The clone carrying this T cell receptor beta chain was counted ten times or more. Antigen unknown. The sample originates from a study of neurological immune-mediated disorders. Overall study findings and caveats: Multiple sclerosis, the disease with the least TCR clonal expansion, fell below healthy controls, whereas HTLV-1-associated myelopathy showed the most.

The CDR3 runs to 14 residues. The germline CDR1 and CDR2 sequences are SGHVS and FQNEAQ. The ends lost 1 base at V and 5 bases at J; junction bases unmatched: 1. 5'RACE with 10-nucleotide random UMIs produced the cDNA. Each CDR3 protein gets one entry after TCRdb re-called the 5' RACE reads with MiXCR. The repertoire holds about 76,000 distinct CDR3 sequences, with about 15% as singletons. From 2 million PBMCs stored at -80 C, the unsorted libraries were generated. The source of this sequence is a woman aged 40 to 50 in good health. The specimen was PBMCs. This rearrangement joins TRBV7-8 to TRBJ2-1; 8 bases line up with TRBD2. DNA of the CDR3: TGTGCCAGCAGCTTAGTAGCGGGGCACAATGAGCAGTTCTTC. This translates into CASSLVAGHNEQFF.